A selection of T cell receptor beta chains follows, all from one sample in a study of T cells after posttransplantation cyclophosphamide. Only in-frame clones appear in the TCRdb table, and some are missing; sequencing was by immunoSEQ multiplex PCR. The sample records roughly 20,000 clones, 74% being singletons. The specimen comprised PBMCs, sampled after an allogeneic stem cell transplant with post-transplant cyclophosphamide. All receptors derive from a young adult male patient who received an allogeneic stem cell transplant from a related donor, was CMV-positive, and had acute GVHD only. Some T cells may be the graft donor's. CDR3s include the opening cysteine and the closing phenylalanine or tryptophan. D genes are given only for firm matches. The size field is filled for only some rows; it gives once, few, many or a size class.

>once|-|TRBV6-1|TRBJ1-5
TGTGCCAGCAGTCCCGGTACAGGGAGCAATCAGCCCCAGCATTTT
CASSPGTGSNQPQHF
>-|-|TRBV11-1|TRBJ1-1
TGTGCCAGCAGACGACAGAACACTGAAGCTTTCTTT
CASRRQNTEAFF
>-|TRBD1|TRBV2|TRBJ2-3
TGTGCCAGCAGCGTGGCGGGACAGGCGCCTACGCAGTATTTT
CASSVAGQAPTQYF
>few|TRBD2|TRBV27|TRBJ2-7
TGTGCCAGCAAGCTGGGAGCGGGGGCCTTATACGAGCAGTACTTC
CASKLGAGALYEQYF
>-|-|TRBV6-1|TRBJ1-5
TGTGCCAGCAGTGAACTGTCTATCAGGTTCCTCAATCAGCCCCAGCATTTT
CASSELSIRFLNQPQHF
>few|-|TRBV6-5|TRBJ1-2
TGTGCCAGCAGTTACTCTCAGGGCCAGGGCTACACCTTC
CASSYSQGQGYTF
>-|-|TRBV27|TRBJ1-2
TGTGCCAGCAGTAAGGGGGGGGGTTATGGCTACACCTTC
CASSKGGGYGYTF
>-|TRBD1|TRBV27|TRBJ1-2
TGTGCCAGCAGGGAAACAGGGGGCGCGTGGGGCTACACCTTC
CASRETGGAWGYTF
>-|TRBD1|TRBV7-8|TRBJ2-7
TGTGCCAGCAGCCAACAGGGGGTGGGGGAGCAGTACTTC
CASSQQGVGEQYF
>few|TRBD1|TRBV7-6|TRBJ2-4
TGTGCCAGCAGCCCCCTAACCGCGGGACAGGGGACTGCTTGGTACTTC
CASSPLTAGQGTAWYF
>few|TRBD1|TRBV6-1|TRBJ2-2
TGTGGCAGCCATAGGACAGGGATCACCGGGGAGCTGTTTTTT
CGSHRTGITGELFF
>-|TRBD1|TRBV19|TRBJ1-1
TGTGCCACCTTCGGACAGGGAAAAACTGAAGCTTTCTTT
CATFGQGKTEAFF
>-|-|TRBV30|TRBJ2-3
TGTGCCTGGGGTAGTAGCACAGATACGCAGTATTTT
CAWGSSTDTQYF
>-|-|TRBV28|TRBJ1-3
TGTGCCAGCAGTTTAGGGCCCAGCTCTGGAAACACCATATATTTT
CASSLGPSSGNTIYF
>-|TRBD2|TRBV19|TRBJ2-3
TGTGCCAGTAGCGGAGGACTAGCGGGGCATCCTAGCACAGATACGCAGTATTTT
CASSGGLAGHPSTDTQYF
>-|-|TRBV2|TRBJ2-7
TGTGCCAGCTTACTTGGGGACACAGCCTACGAGCAGTACTTC
CASLLGDTAYEQYF
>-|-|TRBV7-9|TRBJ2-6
TGTGCCAGCAGCTTTCTACAGGACTCTGGGGCCAACGTCCTGACTTTC
CASSFLQDSGANVLTF
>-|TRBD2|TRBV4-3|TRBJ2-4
TGCGCCAGCAGCCAAGATTGGGGGGGGGTGGTCAAAAACATTCAGTACTTC
CASSQDWGGVVKNIQYF
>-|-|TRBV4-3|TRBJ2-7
TGCGCCAGCAGCCAGCTACCGGGGGGCAACTACGAGCAGTACTTC
CASSQLPGGNYEQYF